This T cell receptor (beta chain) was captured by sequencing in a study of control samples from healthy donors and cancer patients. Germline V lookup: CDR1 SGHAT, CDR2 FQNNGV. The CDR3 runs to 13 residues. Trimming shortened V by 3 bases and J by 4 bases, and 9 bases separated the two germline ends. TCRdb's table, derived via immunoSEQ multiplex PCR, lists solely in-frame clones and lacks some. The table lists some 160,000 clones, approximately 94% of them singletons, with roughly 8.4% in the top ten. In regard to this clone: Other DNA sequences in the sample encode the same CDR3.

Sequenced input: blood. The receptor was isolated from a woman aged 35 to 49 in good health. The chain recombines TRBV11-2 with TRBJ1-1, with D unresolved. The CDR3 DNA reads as TGTGCCAGCAGCTTGGGCTCCGGCACTGAAGCTTTCTTT. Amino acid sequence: CASSLGSGTEAFF.